The 17 T cell receptor beta chains given below trace back to one sample, sequenced in a study of cytomegalovirus exposure and HLA in healthy donors. With 60 Vbeta and 13 Jbeta primers, the PCR was carried out. The data were produced by immunoSEQ multiplex PCR, yet TCRdb's version contains in-frame clones alone and is incomplete. Of about 170,000 clones listed, around 62% were seen once; the top ten hold roughly 2.9%. The sequenced sample consisted of PBMCs. Receptor source: a middle-aged man in good health and CMV-seronegative.

This sequence joins TRBV7-2 and TRBJ1-2; D unresolved. V shed 1 base and J shed 5 bases, with 11 bases lying between them. This CDR3 contains 14 residues. Per germline, CDR1 SGHTA and CDR2 FQGNSA. The CDR3 sequence: CASSLGGEYYGYTF. The CDR3 DNA sequence: TGTGCCAGCAGCTTAGGGGGAGAGTATTATGGCTACACCTTC.

V usage is TRBV14 and J usage is TRBJ2-5, with 8 bases identical to TRBD1. Germline values: CDR1 SGHDN, CDR2 FVKESK. CDR3 size: 16 residues. The V segment lost 0 bases and the J segment 4 bases; nucleotides outside the gene matches: 7. The CDR3 DNA reads as TGTGCCAGCAGCCAAGATCGCAGGGGGCGCAGAGAGACCCAGTACTTC. This gives the protein CASSQDRRGRRETQYF.

CDR3 amino acids: CAITEPGGQGNGYTF. CDR3 coding DNA: TGTGCCATCACCGAACCAGGTGGGCAGGGGAATGGCTACACCTTC. The rearrangement links TRBV10-3 to TRBJ1-2, with a possible D match to TRBD1 (6 bases). CDR1 and CDR2 (germline): ENHRY, SYGVKD. Trimming cost V 7 bases and J 6 bases, with 21 bases left between them. This CDR3 comprises 15 residues.

This clone appeared a few times. This sequence joins TRBV29-1 and TRBJ2-5; TRBD1 aligns across 7 bases. CDR3 length equals 12 residues. Unmatched junction bases numbered 5, after V lost 6 bases and J lost 4 bases. Germline CDR1 and CDR2: SQVTM and ANQGSEA. The CDR3 DNA is TGCAGCGTCGGTAGACAGGGAGAGACCCAGTACTTC. Amino acids: CSVGRQGETQYF.

Concerning this clone itself: The junction departs from germline at one end; a sequencing error may be responsible. V gene TRBV6-4 combines with J gene TRBJ1-2; TRBD1 is a possible D gene (6 bases). Germline values: CDR1 MRHNA, CDR2 SNTAGT. The CDR3 is 15 amino acids. CDR3 protein: CASSYSTRGAYGYTF. Written as DNA, the CDR3 is TGTGCCAGCAGTTACTCGACCAGGGGAGCCTATGGCTACACCTTC.

The chain combines TRBV2 with TRBJ2-7, with D possibly TRBD1 on 5 matching bases. The germline gives CDR1 SNHLY, CDR2 FYNNEI. The CDR3 has 14 residues. Trimming removed 3 bases from V and 3 bases from J, with 12 bases in between. The CDR3 nucleotides read TGTGCCAGCAGTGATGACAGACGCTACTACGAGCAGTACTTC. Encoded protein: CASSDDRRYYEQYF.

The table lists this clone with a few counts. CDR3 in amino acids: CAWSVLQGRLTNSGNTIYF. The CDR3 DNA is TGTGCCTGGAGTGTATTACAGGGGCGATTAACAAACTCTGGAAACACCATATATTTT. V is TRBV30 and J is TRBJ1-3; 7 bases are shared with TRBD1. V was clipped by 0 bases and J by 0 bases; unmatched bases: 14. The CDR3 is made up of 19 amino acids. Germline V CDR1 and CDR2: GTSNPN, SVGIG (reference sequence).

This rearrangement joins TRBV18 to TRBJ2-1; TRBD1 matches at 8 bases. The CDR3 extends over 14 amino acids. CDR1 KGHSH and CDR2 LQKENI come from the germline V gene. The V and J ends lost 6 bases and 8 bases, in that order; junction bases with no gene match: 9. CDR3: CASSGQGFGDEQFF. The CDR3 coding sequence is TGTGCCAGCTCCGGACAGGGATTCGGCGATGAGCAGTTCTTC.

This chain connects TRBV28 to TRBJ1-4, with a weak D call TRBD1 (5 bases). The germline CDR1 and CDR2 sequences are MDHEN and SYDVKM. V shed 8 bases and J shed 6 bases, with 13 bases lying between them. The CDR3 has 13 amino acids. CDR3 amino acids: CASLGGVDEKLFF. For the CDR3, the DNA is TGTGCCAGCCTCGGGGGGGTGGATGAAAAACTGTTTTTT.

The chain couples TRBV2 to TRBJ2-2; TRBD2 matches at 7 bases. Germline CDR1 reads SNHLY; CDR2 reads FYNNEI. V lost 8 bases and J lost 6; bases outside the gene matches: 12. The CDR3 length is 15 residues. CDR3 coding DNA: TGTGCCAGCGGGAGCGGGAAAGTGAGCCCCGGGGAGCTGTTTTTT. Amino acid sequence: CASGSGKVSPGELFF.

The chain's CDR3 is CSIRASGSYEQYF. CDR3 nucleotides: TGCAGCATCCGAGCTAGCGGGAGCTACGAGCAGTACTTC. The J gene is TRBJ2-7, the V gene TRBV29-1; 10 positions agree with TRBD2. CDR3 length: 13 amino acids. From germline, CDR1 is SQVTM and CDR2 ANQGSEA. V lost 8 bases to trimming and J lost 3 bases; unmatched junction nucleotides: 7.

This chain links TRBV6-5 with TRBJ2-7; TRBD2 matches 7 bases. V lost 5 bases, J lost 2 bases, and 6 bases stayed unmatched. In germline, CDR1 is MNHEY, CDR2 SVGAGI. The CDR3 spans 14 residues. The CDR3 sequence is CASSESAGAYEQYF. The CDR3 bases are TGTGCCAGCAGTGAGTCGGCGGGAGCCTACGAGCAGTACTTC.

The chain recombines TRBV4-1 with TRBJ2-5; 8 nucleotides align to TRBD2. The end of the DNA fits TRBJ2-7 better, so the J call may be wrong. Germline CDR1 and CDR2: MGHRA and YSYEKL. The CDR3 runs 14 residues. CDR3 sequence: CASSQSGGPYEQYF. Written as DNA, the CDR3 is TGCGCCAGCAGCCAATCGGGAGGGCCCTACGAGCAGTACTTC.

This clone was detected only a few times. The chain carries TRBV29-1 and TRBJ1-1; TRBD1 is a possible D gene (5 bases). Trimming left V 4 bases short and J 4 bases short, with 13 bases between. Germline V lookup: CDR1 SQVTM, CDR2 ANQGSEA. This CDR3 contains 13 residues. This CDR3 reads CSVVGGRGTEAFF. The DNA of the CDR3 is TGCAGCGTTGTCGGTGGGAGGGGCACTGAAGCTTTCTTT.

The genes are TRBV7-3 and TRBJ2-3; 8 bases fit TRBD2. V was pared by 1 base and J by 5 bases, with 5 bases of the junction left unmatched. This CDR3 region has 15 residues. The germline V gene encodes CDR1 SGHTA and CDR2 FQGTGA. In DNA, the CDR3 is TGTGCCAGCAGCTTAAGGGGACTAGGGAGAGATACGCAGTATTTT. It encodes CASSLRGLGRDTQYF.

This clone was detected only a few times. The chain is built from TRBV9 and TRBJ2-2; no firm D call. The CDR3 is made up of 13 amino acids. The V gene's germline CDR1 is SGDLS and CDR2 YYNGEE. Trimming cost V 0 bases and J 6 bases, with 6 bases left between them. The CDR3 DNA reads as TGTGCCAGCAGCGTAGGAACTCCCGGGGAGCTGTTTTTT. Amino acid sequence: CASSVGTPGELFF. Full variable domain (outside the CDR3, taken from reference TRBV9 and TRBJ2-2): DSGVTQTPKHLITATGQRVTLRCSPRSGDLSVYWYQQSLDQGLQFLIQYYNGEERAKGNILERFSAQQFPDLHSELNLSSLELGDSALYFCASSVGTPGELFFGEGSRLTVL.

The sample holds a few counts of this clone. This sequence joins TRBV21-1 and TRBJ1-6; the table's D call, TRBD1, was not checked against the DNA. TRBV21-1 is given as a pseudogene. The CDR3 totals 17 residues. The CDR3 nucleotides are TGTGCCAGCAGCAAAGCCCAGGGCTCGACTTATAATTCACCCCTCCACTTT. It translates to CASSKAQGSTYNSPLHF.